This entry lists 4 T cell receptor beta chains sequenced from one sample in a study of OX40 agonist ivuxolimab in advanced cancers. Sequenced by immunoSEQ multiplex PCR; TCRdb stores in-frame clones only, minus some. The table includes 34,000 or so clones, roughly 81% detected once. Sequences were derived from CD4+ or CD8+ T cells sorted from blood, sampled in a trial of the OX40 agonist ivuxolimab. The receptors originated from an adult with an advanced solid tumor such as melanoma, head and neck, liver or kidney cancer.

In this sample, this clone turned up once. The CDR3 DNA reads as TGTGCCAGCAGTCCCTCTGGGGGGGCACTGGAGCAGTTCTTC. Translating gives CASSPSGGALEQFF. The chain couples TRBV25-1 to TRBJ2-1; possible D gene TRBD2, 7 bases. The CDR3 spans 14 residues. CDR1 is MGHDK, CDR2 SYGVNS, per germline. Trimming pared 5 bases from V and 10 bases from J, leaving 18 bases between.

The gene calls are TRBV4-3 and TRBJ2-5; possibly TRBD2 for D (5 bases). The CDR3 runs 15 residues. Germline CDR1 reads LGHNA; CDR2 reads YSLEER. Trimming removed 4 bases from V and 5 bases from J, with 17 bases in between. The CDR3 spells CASSPGRGIGETQYF. In nucleotides, the CDR3 is TGCGCCAGCAGCCCAGGCCGGGGAATAGGTGAGACCCAGTACTTC.

This chain connects TRBV5-1 to TRBJ1-4; the match to TRBD1 covers 11 bases. CDR3 length: 15 residues. The V gene end was trimmed by 7 bases and the J gene end by 1 base; junction bases not matched to a gene: 3. Germline V gene lookup returns CDR1 SGHRS and CDR2 YFSETQ. The CDR3 sequence: CASGQGAGTNEKLFF. The CDR3 bases are TGCGCCAGCGGACAGGGGGCAGGAACTAATGAAAAACTGTTTTTT. Filled out from reference TRBV5-1 and TRBJ1-4, the complete variable domain reads KAGVTQTPRYLIKTRGQQVTLSCSPISGHRSVSWYQQTPGQGLQFLFEYFSETQRNKGNFPGRFSGRQFSNSRSEMNVSTLELGDSALYLCASGQGAGTNEKLFFGSGTQLSVL.

This clone was recorded once. V and J are TRBV7-3 and TRBJ2-5, with 7 nucleotides matching TRBD1. Germline-derived CDR1 and CDR2 are SGHTA and FQGTGA. The CDR3 consists of 13 residues. The V segment lost 5 bases and the J segment 5 bases; nucleotides outside the gene matches: 5. CDR3 region: CASSPRQGETQYF. Written as DNA, the CDR3 is TGTGCCAGCAGCCCTCGACAGGGTGAGACCCAGTACTTC.